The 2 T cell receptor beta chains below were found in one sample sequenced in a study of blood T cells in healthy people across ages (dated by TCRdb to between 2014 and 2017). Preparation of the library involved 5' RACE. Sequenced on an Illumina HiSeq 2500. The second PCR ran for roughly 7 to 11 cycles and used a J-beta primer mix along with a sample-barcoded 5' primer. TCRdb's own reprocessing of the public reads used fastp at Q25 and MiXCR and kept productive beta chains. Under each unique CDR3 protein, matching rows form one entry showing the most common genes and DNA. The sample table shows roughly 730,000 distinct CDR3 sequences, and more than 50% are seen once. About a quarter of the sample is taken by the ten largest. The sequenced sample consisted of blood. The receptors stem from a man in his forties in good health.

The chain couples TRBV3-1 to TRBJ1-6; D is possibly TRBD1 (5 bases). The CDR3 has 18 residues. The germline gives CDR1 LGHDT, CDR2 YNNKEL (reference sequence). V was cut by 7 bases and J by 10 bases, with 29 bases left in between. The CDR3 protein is CASKMIGGEGVGGSPLHF. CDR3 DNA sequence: TGTGCCAGCAAGATGATCGGCGGGGAAGGGGTCGGGGGATCACCCCTCCACTTT.

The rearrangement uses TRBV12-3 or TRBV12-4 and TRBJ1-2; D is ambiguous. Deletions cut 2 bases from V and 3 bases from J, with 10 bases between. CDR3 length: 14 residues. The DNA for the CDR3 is TGTGCCAGCAGTTTATCCCAATTAGACTATGGCTACACCTTC. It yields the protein CASSLSQLDYGYTF.